This TCR beta chain was observed in a study of ipilimumab plus nivolumab after autologous stem cell transplantation. Background on the study: A median of about eight nivolumab and four to six ipilimumab doses were given. Both relapsed and primary refractory DLBCL were included. Study-wide results and caveats: The authors say TCR, Treg and microbiome findings warrant further study.

In the case of this clone: Its specificity is not known.

Ipilimumab, 1 mg/kg, started 14 to 28 days after autologous transplant. CDR1 and CDR2 from the germline V gene are MNHNS and SASEGT. This CDR3 region has 16 residues. With 3 bases removed from V and 5 bases from J, the gap between germline ends came to 16 bases. Measured with immunoSEQ multiplex PCR; TCRdb has only the in-frame clones, and not every one. The repertoire has some 87,000 clones, about 83% of them found once; the top ten carry roughly 2%. The material was PBMCs, obtained in a trial of ipilimumab plus nivolumab as post-transplant consolidation. V usage is TRBV6-1 and J usage is TRBJ1-4; a weak D match, TRBD1 (5 bases). The clonotype originates from a male donor with diffuse large B-cell lymphoma. In DNA form, the CDR3 reads TGTGCCAGCAGTGATGGTCGGCAGGGCGGGAATGAAAAACTGTTTTTT. Its protein product is CASSDGRQGGNEKLFF.